A single sample is the source of the 9 T cell receptor beta chains below, sequenced in a study of CD8+ T cells in alopecia areata. Specified treatment: oral pan-JAK inhibitor, 5-10 mg twice daily. Extracted RNA was reverse transcribed, and the resulting cDNA served as sequencing template. Profiling relied on immunoSEQ multiplex PCR, and the TCRdb table lists in-frame clones only, not all of them. This table has 150,000 to 200,000 clones, roughly 60% appearing once. The specimen comprised CD4+ T cells sorted from blood, sampled around week 49, from a patient treated with tofacitinib. Source of these receptors: a human donor with alopecia areata.

This rearrangement joins TRBV7-2 to TRBJ1-5; weak D call: TRBD1 (5 bases). Germline V gene data show CDR1 as SGHTA and CDR2 as FQGNSA. The CDR3 consists of 15 residues. Trimming shortened V by 6 bases and J by 6 bases, and 18 bases separated the two germline ends. The CDR3 protein is CASSLGLRGGQPQHF. DNA for the CDR3: TGTGCCAGCAGTTTGGGGCTGAGAGGCGGTCAGCCCCAGCATTTT.

This clone was detected once. The rearrangement links TRBV30 to TRBJ1-2; no reliable D call. With 4 bases removed from V and 5 bases from J, the gap between germline ends came to 17 bases. Germline assignment: CDR1 GTSNPN and CDR2 SVGIG (reference sequence). The CDR3 contains 14 residues. The CDR3 reads CAWNEPGRPYGYTF. The CDR3 DNA follows: TGTGCCTGGAACGAGCCAGGTCGACCGTATGGCTACACCTTC.

The genes are TRBV29-1 and TRBJ1-1; D unresolved. The CDR3 contains 14 residues. The germline V gene encodes CDR1 SQVTM and CDR2 ANQGSEA. V was clipped by 5 bases and J by 3 bases, with 16 bases between them. The CDR3 here is CSVLQALGDTEAFF. CDR3 DNA: TGCAGCGTTCTTCAGGCCCTTGGGGACACTGAAGCTTTCTTT.

The chain is built from TRBV2 and TRBJ1-2, with D unresolved. Per germline, CDR1 SNHLY and CDR2 FYNNEI. The CDR3 consists of 15 residues. V was clipped by 2 bases and J by 4 bases, with 14 bases between them. CDR3 region: CASSEMGIRGYGYTF. In nucleotides, the CDR3 is TGTGCCAGCAGTGAAATGGGGATTAGAGGCTATGGCTACACCTTC.

The CDR3 sequence: CASTWQQETQYF. CDR3 DNA sequence: TGTGCCAGCACTTGGCAGCAAGAGACCCAGTACTTC. V and J are TRBV2 and TRBJ2-5; D gene ambiguous. This CDR3 contains 12 residues. Trimming cost V 7 bases and J 2 bases, with 8 bases left between them. The germline gives CDR1 SNHLY, CDR2 FYNNEI.

This clone was recorded a few times. The chain has TRBV2 and TRBJ1-6; 8 bases align to TRBD1. CDR3 size: 15 residues. V lost 8 bases, J lost 8 bases, and 11 bases stayed unmatched. Germline V gene lookup returns CDR1 SNHLY and CDR2 FYNNEI. The CDR3 DNA is TGTGCCAGCCACGGACAGGGATCGTTACATTCACCCCTCCACTTT. It specifies CASHGQGSLHSPLHF.

CDR3 DNA: TGTGCCAGCAGCTTAGACCGCGGGACTGAAGCTTTCTTT. Protein: CASSLDRGTEAFF. V is TRBV7-2 and J is TRBJ1-1, with D unresolved. The V gene lost 1 base and the J gene lost 5 bases, with 8 bases spanning the gap. The germline V gene has CDR1 SGHTA and CDR2 FQGNSA. This CDR3 has 13 residues.

The chain links TRBV30 to TRBJ2-4, with TRBD1 as a possible D gene (5 bases). V lost 4 bases and J 0 bases, leaving 10 bases between the germline ends. Germline V gene sequence: CDR1 GTSNPN, CDR2 SVGIG (reference sequence). The CDR3 contains 14 residues. The CDR3 DNA reads as TGTGCCTGGAACATTCAGGGAGCCAAAAACATTCAGTACTTC. Its protein is CAWNIQGAKNIQYF. Supplemented by reference TRBV30 and TRBJ2-4, the full variable domain reads SQTIHQWPATLVQPVGSPLSLECTVEGTSNPNLYWYRQAAGRGLQLLFYSVGIGQISSEVPQNLSASRPQDRQFILSSKKLLLSDSGFYLCAWNIQGAKNIQYFGAGTRLSVL.

This clone has only a few counts. The rearrangement uses TRBV29-1 and TRBJ2-2; TRBD1 aligns across 7 bases. CDR1 and CDR2 from the germline V gene are SQVTM and ANQGSEA. V lost 6 bases and J lost 4; bases outside the gene matches: 8. CDR3 length: 14 residues. CDR3 residues: CSVERQGGTGELFF. The CDR3 DNA reads as TGCAGCGTAGAAAGACAGGGTGGCACCGGGGAGCTGTTTTTT.